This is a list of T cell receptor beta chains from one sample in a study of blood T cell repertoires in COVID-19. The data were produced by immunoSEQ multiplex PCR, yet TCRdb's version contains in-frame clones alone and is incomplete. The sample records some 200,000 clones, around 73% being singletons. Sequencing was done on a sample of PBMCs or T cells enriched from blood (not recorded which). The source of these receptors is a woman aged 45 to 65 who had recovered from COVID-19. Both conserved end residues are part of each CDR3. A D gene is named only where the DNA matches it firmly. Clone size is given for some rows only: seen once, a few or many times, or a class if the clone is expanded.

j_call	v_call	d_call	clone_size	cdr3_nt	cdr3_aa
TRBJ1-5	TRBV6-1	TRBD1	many	TGTGCCAGCAGTGATCAAGGACAGGAATTCAATCAGCCCCAGCATTTT	CASSDQGQEFNQPQHF
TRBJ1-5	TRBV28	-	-	TGTGCCAGCAGTTCTGGACAGATAGGCAATCAGCCCCAGCATTTT	CASSSGQIGNQPQHF
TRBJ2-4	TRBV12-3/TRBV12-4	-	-	TGTGCCAGCACCTTTATGAACATTCAGTACTTC	CASTFMNIQYF
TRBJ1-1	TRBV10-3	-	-	TGTGCCATCAGTCGTGGGCTAGAGGGGAACACTGAAGCTTTCTTT	CAISRGLEGNTEAFF
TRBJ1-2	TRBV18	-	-	TGTGCCAGCTCGCCCGACAGGTCCTATGGCTACACCTTC	CASSPDRSYGYTF
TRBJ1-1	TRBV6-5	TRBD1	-	TGTGCCAGCAGTAGATCCGGGACAGGTGAAGCTTTCTTT	CASSRSGTGEAFF
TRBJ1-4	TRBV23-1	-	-	TGCGCCAGCAGTCAATCCGTCTTCCGGGAACGTCCAACTAATGAAAAACTGTTTTTT	CASSQSVFRERPTNEKLFF
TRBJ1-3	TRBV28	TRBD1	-	TGTGCCAGCAGACAGGGGGCCTCTGGAAACACCATATATTTT	CASRQGASGNTIYF
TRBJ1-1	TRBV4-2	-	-	TGTGCCAGCAGCCAAGCATCACAGGGATATGAAGCTTTCTTT	CASSQASQGYEAFF
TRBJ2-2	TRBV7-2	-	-	TGTGCCAGCAGCCTCGGGGCGGGGACCGGGGAGCTGTTTTTT	CASSLGAGTGELFF
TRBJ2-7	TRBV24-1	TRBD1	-	TGTGCCACCAGTGGGGGGACAGGGGTCTACGAGCAGTACTTC	CATSGGTGVYEQYF
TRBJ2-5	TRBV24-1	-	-	TGTGCCACCAGTGATTTGTATTCCCAGAAAGAGACCCAGTACTTC	CATSDLYSQKETQYF
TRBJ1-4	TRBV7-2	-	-	TGTGCCAGCAGGCGGGGCCCTAATGAAAAACTGTTTTTT	CASRRGPNEKLFF
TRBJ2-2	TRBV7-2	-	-	TGTGCCAGCAGCCCCAGAGGGGGGAACACCGGGGAGCTGTTTTTT	CASSPRGGNTGELFF
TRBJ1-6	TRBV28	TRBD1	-	TGTGCCAGCAGTTCAGCCGGGACAGGGAATTCACCCCTCCACTTT	CASSSAGTGNSPLHF
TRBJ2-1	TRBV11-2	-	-	TGTGCCAGCAGCTTAGTCTTATACAATGAGCAGTTCTTC	CASSLVLYNEQFF
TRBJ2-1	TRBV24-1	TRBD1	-	TGTGCCACTGCGGGACAGGGGGCGAGGGATGAGCAGTTCTTC	CATAGQGARDEQFF
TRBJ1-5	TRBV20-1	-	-	TGCAGTGCTAGTAGCGGGAGAGGCAATCAGCCCCAGCATTTT	CSASSGRGNQPQHF
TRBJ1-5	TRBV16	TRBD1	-	TGTGCCAGCAGCCGACTTACAGGGGATCTTTGGAATCAGCCCCAGCATTTT	CASSRLTGDLWNQPQHF
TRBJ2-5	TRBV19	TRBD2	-	TGTGCCAGTAGTCTGAAGACTAGCTATTACCAAGAGACCCAGTACTTC	CASSLKTSYYQETQYF
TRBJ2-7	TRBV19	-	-	TGTGCCAGTAGCGGGAGCGGTAACGAGCAGTACTTC	CASSGSGNEQYF
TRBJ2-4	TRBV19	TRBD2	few	TGTGCCAGTAGTTGGGGAGGGAACCAAGGCAAAAACATTCAGTACTTC	CASSWGGNQGKNIQYF
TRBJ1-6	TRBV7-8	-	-	TGTGCCAGCAGCTTAGACCAGGGCAGGAATTCACCCCTCCACTTT	CASSLDQGRNSPLHF
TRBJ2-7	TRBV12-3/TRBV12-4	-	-	TGTGCCAGCAGTAACGGTATTTACGAGCAGTACTTC	CASSNGIYEQYF
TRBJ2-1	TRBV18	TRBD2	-	TGTGCCAGCTCACCACAAGGCGGGAGCGGCAATGAGCAGTTCTTC	CASSPQGGSGNEQFF
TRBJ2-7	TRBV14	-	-	TGTGCCAGCAGCCAAGTTGGACTGATCTACGAGCAGTACTTC	CASSQVGLIYEQYF
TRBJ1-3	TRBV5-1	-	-	TGCGCCAGCAGCTTAAGGACAGCCAGCTCTGGAAACACCATATATTTT	CASSLRTASSGNTIYF
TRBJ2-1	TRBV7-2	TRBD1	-	TGTGCCAGCAGCAAAGGGACAGGACGTACTGTCGATGAGCAGTTCTTC	CASSKGTGRTVDEQFF
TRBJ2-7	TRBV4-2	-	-	TGTGCCAGCAGCACCCGTGGTAGCCTAGAGCAGTACTTC	CASSTRGSLEQYF
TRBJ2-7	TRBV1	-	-	TGCACCACCCCGACCACAACTAGCGACAAGGGGTACGAGCAGTACTTC	CTTPTTTSDKGYEQYF
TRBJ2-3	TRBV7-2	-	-	TGTGCCAGCAGCCCCGATCCCCGGGATACGCAGTATTTT	CASSPDPRDTQYF
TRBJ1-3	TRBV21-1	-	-	TGTGCCAGCAGCGGGTGTTTGGATAGTGGGAGGGTTCCTGGAAACACCATATATTTT	CASSGCLDSGRVPGNTIYF
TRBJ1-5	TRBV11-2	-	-	TGTGCCAGCAGCTTAACGCAGACAGTCAATCAGCCCCAGCATTTT	CASSLTQTVNQPQHF
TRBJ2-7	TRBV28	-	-	TGTGCCAGCGGGCCAGGGGATACCTACGAGCAGTACTTC	CASGPGDTYEQYF
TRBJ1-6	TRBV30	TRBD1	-	TGTGCCTGGAGTGTCCTAAGAACCGGGACAGGGGGCAATTCACCCCTCCACTTT	CAWSVLRTGTGGNSPLHF
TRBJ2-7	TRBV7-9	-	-	TGTGCCAGCAGCTTAACCGGGACTCCTGACGAGCAGTACTTC	CASSLTGTPDEQYF
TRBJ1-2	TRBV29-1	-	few	TGCAGCTCACAGGGTTCCGAAGGCTACACCTTC	CSSQGSEGYTF
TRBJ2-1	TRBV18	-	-	TGTGCCAGCTCACCATTGCAGGGGCCCAATGAGCAGTTCTTC	CASSPLQGPNEQFF
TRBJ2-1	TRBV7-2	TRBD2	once	TGTGCCAGCAGCCCACCCGGGACTAGTTACCATGAGCAGTTCTTC	CASSPPGTSYHEQFF
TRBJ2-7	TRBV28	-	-	TGTGCCAGCAGTTTAACCCGTCGGAGTAGCAGCGTAGTCGAGCAGTACTTC	CASSLTRRSSSVVEQYF
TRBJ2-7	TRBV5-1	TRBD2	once	TGCGCCAGCAGCCACGGGACTAGCCAGGAAGAGCAGTACTTC	CASSHGTSQEEQYF
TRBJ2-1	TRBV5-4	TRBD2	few	TGTGCCAGCAGCCCCGGAGGGACTAGCGACAATGAGCAGTTCTTC	CASSPGGTSDNEQFF
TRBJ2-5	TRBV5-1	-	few	TGCGCCAGCAGCGGGACTGGTGAAGAGACCCAGTACTTC	CASSGTGEETQYF
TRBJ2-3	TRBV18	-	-	TGTGCCAGCTCACCTAACTCCCAAGATACGCAGTATTTT	CASSPNSQDTQYF
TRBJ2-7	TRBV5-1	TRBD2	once	TGCGCCAGCAGCTCCAGCGGGAGGATCGACGAGCAGTACTTC	CASSSSGRIDEQYF
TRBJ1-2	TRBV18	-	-	TGTGCCAGCTCACCGGAGAGGGCGTTAGGCTACACCTTC	CASSPERALGYTF
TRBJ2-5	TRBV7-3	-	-	TGTGCCAGCAGCTTAAGAGCAAGGACTTACCAAGAGACCCAGTACTTC	CASSLRARTYQETQYF
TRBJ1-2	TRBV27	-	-	TGTGCCAGCAGTTTATCAGGCGGATATGGCTACACCTTC	CASSLSGGYGYTF
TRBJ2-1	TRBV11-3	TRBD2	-	TGTGCCAGCAGCTTAACTAGCGTTGGTTCTCGCGGTGAGCAGTTCTTC	CASSLTSVGSRGEQFF
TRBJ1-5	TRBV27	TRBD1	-	TGTGCCAGCAGCTCCGGGACAGGGGGCAATCAGCCCCAGCATTTT	CASSSGTGGNQPQHF
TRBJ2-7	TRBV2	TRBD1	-	TGTGCCAGCAGGGGGACAGGGGACCTCTTCTACGAGCAGTACTTC	CASRGTGDLFYEQYF
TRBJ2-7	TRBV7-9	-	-	TGTGCCAGTAAGGGGGACACCTACGAGCAGTACTTC	CASKGDTYEQYF
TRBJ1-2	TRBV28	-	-	TGTGCCAGCAGCCCGGCGAGCGCCGGCTATGGCTACACCTTC	CASSPASAGYGYTF
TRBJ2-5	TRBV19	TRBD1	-	TGTGCCAGCACGAAGCAATCGGACAGGGGAGAGACCCAGTACTTC	CASTKQSDRGETQYF
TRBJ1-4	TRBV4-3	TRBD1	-	TGCGCCAGCAGCAAACACAGCTGGACAGGGGCCGAAAATGAAAAACTGTTTTTT	CASSKHSWTGAENEKLFF
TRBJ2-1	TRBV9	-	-	TGTGCCAGCAGCATACGGGATACCGTAGTCTACAATGAGCAGTTCTTC	CASSIRDTVVYNEQFF
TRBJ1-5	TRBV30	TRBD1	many	TGTGCCTGGGCACAGGGGAACAATCAGCCCCAGCATTTT	CAWAQGNNQPQHF
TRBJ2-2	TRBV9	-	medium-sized	TGTGCCAGCAGCGTACTAGGCGGGGAGCTGTTTTTT	CASSVLGGELFF
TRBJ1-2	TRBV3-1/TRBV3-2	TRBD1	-	TGTGCCAGCAGTCCCGGGGACAGGAACTATGGCTACACCTTC	CASSPGDRNYGYTF